The rows below give T cell receptor beta chains drawn from one sample of a study of blood T cells in healthy people across ages. A single record per CDR3 protein comes from TCRdb applying MiXCR to the 5' RACE reads. Of hundreds of thousands of distinct CDR3 sequences in the sample, 58% are singletons; the top ten hold 30% to 45%. The sequenced sample consisted of blood. These receptors all come from a man in his fifties or sixties in good health. The CDR3 runs from the conserved cysteine through the conserved F or W. D genes are given only for firm matches. Clone sizes are given selectively: once, few, many, or a class where the clone is expanded.

- - TRBJ2-1 TRBV12-3/TRBV12-4 TGTGCCAGCAGTCCCGAGGGGGTCTATGAGCAGTTCTTC CASSPEGVYEQFF
- - TRBJ2-1 TRBV3-1 TGTGCCAGCAGCCTGGTAAGGTTTCGGGTGGCGTACAATGAGCAGTTCTTC CASSLVRFRVAYNEQFF
- few TRBJ2-4 TRBV27 TGTGCCAGCAGTTTGCGGGGTTTTGGAAACATTCAGTACTTC CASSLRGFGNIQYF
TRBD2 - TRBJ2-3 TRBV5-1 TGCGCCAGCAGCGTACTAGCGGGGGGGGAATATACGCAGTATTTT CASSVLAGGEYTQYF
TRBD2 - TRBJ2-1 TRBV6-4 TGTGCCAGCAGTGAAACGACTAGCGGGGGCAATGAGCAGTTCTTC CASSETTSGGNEQFF
TRBD2 - TRBJ2-5 TRBV29-1 TGCAGCGTTGGGACTAGCGGGGCCCAAGAGACCCAGTACTTC CSVGTSGAQETQYF
TRBD1 - TRBJ1-5 TRBV9 TGTGCCAGCAGCGTAGCGGGACAGCTGGATCAGCCCCAGCATTTT CASSVAGQLDQPQHF
- - TRBJ2-1 TRBV20-1 TGCAGTGCTAGAGTTTTCCGGGACACCGCCTACAATGAGCAGTTCTTC CSARVFRDTAYNEQFF
- - TRBJ1-2 TRBV6-6 TGTGCCAGCAGTTACTCGGCAGCCCCGGGGAATGGCTACACCTTC CASSYSAAPGNGYTF
TRBD1 few TRBJ2-1 TRBV3-1 TGTGCCAGCAGCCAAATGGGACAGGGACCCTACAATGAGCAGTTCTTC CASSQMGQGPYNEQFF
- - TRBJ1-6 TRBV3-1 TGTGCCAGCAGCCCCACAACAAACTCACCCCTCCACTTT CASSPTTNSPLHF
TRBD1 once TRBJ1-1 TRBV15 TGTGCCACCAGCGCTTACAGGGGGCAGGGAGGTACTGAAGCTTTCTTT CATSAYRGQGGTEAFF
- - TRBJ2-7 TRBV5-5 TGTGCCAGCAGCTTTATAGAGGGAAAGGTCGAGCAGTACTTC CASSFIEGKVEQYF
- many TRBJ2-3 TRBV4-1 TGCGCCAGCAGCCAAGATCGAGGAGGCGGCACAGATACGCAGTATTTT CASSQDRGGGTDTQYF
- few TRBJ2-3 TRBV27 TGTGCCAGCAGTTTAAGCGTGATGGTTACCCCCGGAGATACGCAGTATTTT CASSLSVMVTPGDTQYF
- many TRBJ2-5 TRBV20-1 TGCAGTGCTTCTCGCCCTGAGGAGACCCAGTACTTC CSASRPEETQYF
- few TRBJ1-1 TRBV20-1 TGCAGTGCTAGGGGGCAGCTCTTGAACACTGAAGCTTTCTTT CSARGQLLNTEAFF
- - TRBJ1-1 TRBV29-1 TGCAGCGTAAAACAGGGATGGGGCACTGAAGCTTTCTTT CSVKQGWGTEAFF
- few TRBJ2-3 TRBV11-2 TGTGCCAGCAGCTTAGGGCGGCGTGTCACAGATACGCAGTATTTT CASSLGRRVTDTQYF
TRBD1 few TRBJ1-4 TRBV28 TGTGCCAGCAGTTTATTTGGACAGGGTCGTGAAAAACTGTTTTTT CASSLFGQGREKLFF
- once TRBJ2-2 TRBV9 TGTGCCAGCAGCGCTCTCTCAACAGGGTTCACCGGGGAGCTGTTTTTT CASSALSTGFTGELFF
TRBD2 few TRBJ2-5 TRBV18 TGTGCCAGCTCTCCGGACGGCGGGGGAGAGACCCAGTACTTC CASSPDGGGETQYF
TRBD2 - TRBJ2-5 TRBV5-1 TGCGCCAGCAGCGCCGGGACTAGCTTCTTGCGAGAGACCCAGTACTTC CASSAGTSFLRETQYF
TRBD1 once TRBJ2-6 TRBV11-2 TGTGCCAGCAGCTTACGTGGAGTGGGACAGGGACCATCTGGGGCCAACGTCCTGACTTTC CASSLRGVGQGPSGANVLTF
- few TRBJ2-1 TRBV5-1 TGCGCCAGCTCCAACGAGGCCCACAATGAGCAGTTCTTC CASSNEAHNEQFF
TRBD2 - TRBJ2-3 TRBV11-2 TGTGCCAGCAGGATGGGACTAGCCCGGAGGGCAGATACGCAGTATTTT CASRMGLARRADTQYF
TRBD1 - TRBJ2-6 TRBV5-1 TGCGCCAGCAGCGGGGGACAGGGACGGTCCGACGTCCTGACTTTC CASSGGQGRSDVLTF
- - TRBJ1-5 TRBV27 TGTGCCAGCAGCAGGGTCAGCAATCAGCCCCAGCATTTT CASSRVSNQPQHF
- - TRBJ2-2 TRBV6-6 TGTGCCAGCAGCCCCAGGGGAAGTCCCGGGGAGCTGTTTTTT CASSPRGSPGELFF
- - TRBJ2-1 TRBV25-1 TGTGCCAGCAGTGAATTGCGTAGCTCCTACAATGAGCAGTTCTTC CASSELRSSYNEQFF
- - TRBJ1-1 TRBV2 TGTGCCAGCAGGTCGACAGATTTGAACACTGAAGCTTTCTTT CASRSTDLNTEAFF
- - TRBJ2-5 TRBV29-1 TGCAGCGGTGAGGACTACACTGAGGAGCAGTACTTC CSGEDYTEEQYF
- - TRBJ1-4 TRBV3-1 TGTGCCAGCAGCCGGAGGGGTGCTAATGAAAAACTGTTTTTT CASSRRGANEKLFF
- - TRBJ1-5 TRBV20-1 TGCAGTGCTAGTCGCGGGTATAGCAATCAGCCCCAGCATTTT CSASRGYSNQPQHF
TRBD1 few TRBJ2-1 TRBV20-1 TGCAGTACCTCCGGGACAGCCTACAATGAGCAGTTCTTC CSTSGTAYNEQFF
- many TRBJ1-5 TRBV4-2 TGTGCCAGCAGCCCCGGGGGGGATTTGGGGCAGCCCCAGCATTTT CASSPGGDLGQPQHF
- - TRBJ2-2 TRBV18 TGTGCCAGCTCACCCCCGACATCTCCCGGGGAGCTGTTTTTT CASSPPTSPGELFF
TRBD2 few TRBJ2-4 TRBV7-9 TGTGCCAGCAGCCCTAGCGGGTACGGAAACATTCAGTACTTC CASSPSGYGNIQYF
TRBD2 - TRBJ2-3 TRBV5-1 TGCGCCAGCAGGGGCGGGGGGACCACAGATACGCAGTATTTT CASRGGGTTDTQYF
TRBD2 few TRBJ2-3 TRBV10-3 TGTGCCATCAGTGAGTCGTCTAGCGGGGGGGACACTAGCACAGATACGCAGTATTTT CAISESSSGGDTSTDTQYF
TRBD1 - TRBJ1-2 TRBV5-4 TGTGCCAGCAGCTCAAGGGGACAGGGGTTTCCTCCCTATGGCTACACCTTC CASSSRGQGFPPYGYTF
TRBD1 - TRBJ2-1 TRBV7-9 TGTGCCAGCAGCGTGCGGGGACAGGGGGTCAATGAGCAGTTCTTC CASSVRGQGVNEQFF